This T cell receptor (beta chain) was identified in a study of T cell repertoires in cytomegalovirus infection. Study background: Indications of both CMV infection and matching HLA type were provided by public TCR beta signatures.

A remark on this clonotype: Its antigen is currently unknown.

One entry per CDR3 protein, called by TCRdb with MiXCR from the reads. There are more than 150,000 distinct CDR3 sequences in the sample; 20% to 30% occur only once, and approximately 11% lies in the top ten. The CDR3 is 15 amino acids. V shed 10 bases and J shed 2 bases, with 18 bases lying between them. Germline CDR1 ENHRY, CDR2 SYGVKD. Study outcomes and limitations: Individuals carrying CMV plus the relevant HLA were identified by cumulative frequency of public TCR beta families. HLA-C-restricted CMV clonotypes gave the most frequent clonotype in two of eight donors.

The gene calls are TRBV10-3 and TRBJ1-5; D perhaps matches TRBD1 (5 bases). Sequences were obtained from PBMCs. This receptor was obtained from a human donor in good health (CMV status not recorded). Some clones in this sample may be carry-over from other donors' samples. The CDR3 DNA sequence: TGTGCCACTTCCGACATGGTAGGGGGCAATCAGCCCCAGCATTTT. This gives the protein CATSDMVGGNQPQHF.